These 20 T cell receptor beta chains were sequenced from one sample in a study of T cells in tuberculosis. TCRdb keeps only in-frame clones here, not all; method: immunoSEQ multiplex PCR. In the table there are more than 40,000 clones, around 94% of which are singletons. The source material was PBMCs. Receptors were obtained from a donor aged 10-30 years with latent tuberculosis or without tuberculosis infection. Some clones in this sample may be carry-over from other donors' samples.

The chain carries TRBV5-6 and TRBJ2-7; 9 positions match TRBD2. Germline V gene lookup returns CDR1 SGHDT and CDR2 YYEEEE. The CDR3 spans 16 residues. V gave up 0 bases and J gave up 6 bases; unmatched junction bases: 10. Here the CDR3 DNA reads TGTGCCAGCAGCTTGGTAGGTAGCGGGAGATCGGGCGAGCAGTACTTC. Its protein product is CASSLVGSGRSGEQYF.

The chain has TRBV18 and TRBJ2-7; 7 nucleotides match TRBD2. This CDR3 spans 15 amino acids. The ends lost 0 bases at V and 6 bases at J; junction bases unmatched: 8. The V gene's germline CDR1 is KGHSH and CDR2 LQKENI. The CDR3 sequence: CASSPPAGRGSEQYF. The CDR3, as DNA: TGTGCCAGCTCACCACCCGCAGGGAGGGGCAGCGAGCAGTACTTC.

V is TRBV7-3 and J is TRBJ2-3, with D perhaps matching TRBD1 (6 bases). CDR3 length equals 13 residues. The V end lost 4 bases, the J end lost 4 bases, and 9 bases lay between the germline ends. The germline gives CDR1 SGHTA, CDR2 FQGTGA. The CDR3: CASSYTGSDTQYF. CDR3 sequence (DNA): TGTGCCAGCAGCTACACAGGGTCAGATACGCAGTATTTT. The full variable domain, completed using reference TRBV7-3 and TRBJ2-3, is GAGVSQTPSNKVTEKGKYVELRCDPISGHTALYWYRQSLGQGPEFLIYFQGTGAADDSGLPNDRFFAVRPEGSVSTLKIQRTERGDSAVYLCASSYTGSDTQYFGPGTRLTVL.

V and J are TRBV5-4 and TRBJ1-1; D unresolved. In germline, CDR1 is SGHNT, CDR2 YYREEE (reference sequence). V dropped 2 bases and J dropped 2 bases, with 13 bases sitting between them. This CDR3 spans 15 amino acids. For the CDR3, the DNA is TGTGCCAGCAGCTTCATCCTCAGCGAAAACACTGAAGCTTTCTTT. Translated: CASSFILSENTEAFF.

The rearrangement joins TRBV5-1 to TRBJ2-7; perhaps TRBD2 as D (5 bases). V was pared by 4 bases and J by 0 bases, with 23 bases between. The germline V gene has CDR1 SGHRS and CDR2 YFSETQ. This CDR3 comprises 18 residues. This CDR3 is CASSTTGPQRRSSYEQYF. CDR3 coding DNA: TGCGCCAGCAGCACCACGGGCCCCCAGCGGCGCAGCTCCTACGAGCAGTACTTC.

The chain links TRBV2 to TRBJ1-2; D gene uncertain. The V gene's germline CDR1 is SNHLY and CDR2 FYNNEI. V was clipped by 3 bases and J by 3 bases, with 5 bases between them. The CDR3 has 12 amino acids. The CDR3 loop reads CASSDFDYGYTF. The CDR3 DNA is TGTGCCAGCAGTGATTTCGACTATGGCTACACCTTC.

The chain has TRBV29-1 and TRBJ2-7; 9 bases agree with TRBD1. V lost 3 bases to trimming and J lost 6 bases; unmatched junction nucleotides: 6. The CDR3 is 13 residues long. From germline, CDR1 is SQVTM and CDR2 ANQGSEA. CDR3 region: CSVEPGQGSEQYF. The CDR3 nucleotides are TGCAGCGTTGAGCCGGGACAGGGTTCCGAGCAGTACTTC.

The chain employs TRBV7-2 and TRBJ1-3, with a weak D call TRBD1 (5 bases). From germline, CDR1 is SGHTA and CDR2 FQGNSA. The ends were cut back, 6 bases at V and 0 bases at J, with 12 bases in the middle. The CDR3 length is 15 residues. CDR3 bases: TGTGCCAGCAGTGGGGGGGGGTTCTCTGGAAACACCATATATTTT. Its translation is CASSGGGFSGNTIYF. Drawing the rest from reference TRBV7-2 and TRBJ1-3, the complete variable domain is GAGVSQSPSNKVTEKGKDVELRCDPISGHTALYWYRQSLGQGLEFLIYFQGNSAPDKSGLPSDRFSAERTGGSVSTLTIQRTQQEDSAVYLCASSGGGFSGNTIYFGEGSWLTVV.

Here the CDR3 DNA reads TGCGCCAGCAGCTTGGGGGAACTAGCACATGAGCAGTTCTTC. This gives the protein CASSLGELAHEQFF. V and J are TRBV5-1 and TRBJ2-1; TRBD2 might be the D (6 bases). Between the trimmed V and J ends, which lost 0 bases and 8 bases, there was a span of 12 bases. Germline CDR1 and CDR2: SGHRS and YFSETQ. The CDR3 contains 14 residues.

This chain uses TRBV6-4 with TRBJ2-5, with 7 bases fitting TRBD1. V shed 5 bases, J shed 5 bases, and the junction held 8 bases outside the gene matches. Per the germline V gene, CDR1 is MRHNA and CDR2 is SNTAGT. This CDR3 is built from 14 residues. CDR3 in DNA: TGTGCCAGCAGTTGCGACAGGGTAGGGGAGACCCAGTACTTC. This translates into CASSCDRVGETQYF.

The CDR3 loop reads CAWSVLSRADTQYF. The CDR3 DNA is TGTGCCTGGAGTGTACTATCGAGGGCAGATACGCAGTATTTT. The rearrangement uses TRBV30 and TRBJ2-3; TRBD2 might be the D (5 bases). Germline values: CDR1 GTSNPN, CDR2 SVGIG (reference sequence). Trimming stripped 0 bases from V and 4 bases from J, with 11 bases between. There are 14 residues in the CDR3.

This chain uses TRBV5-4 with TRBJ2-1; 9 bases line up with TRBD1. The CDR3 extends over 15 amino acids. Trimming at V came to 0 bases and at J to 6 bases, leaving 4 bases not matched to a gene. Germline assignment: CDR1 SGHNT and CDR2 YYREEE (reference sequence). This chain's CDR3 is CASSLGQGGGNEQFF. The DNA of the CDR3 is TGTGCCAGCAGCTTGGGACAGGGGGGTGGCAATGAGCAGTTCTTC.

The chain's CDR3 is CASSPKKTTGSNQPQHF. DNA of the CDR3: TGTGCCAGTAGTCCAAAAAAAACCACAGGAAGCAATCAGCCCCAGCATTTT. The chain combines TRBV19 with TRBJ1-5; a possible D gene is TRBD1 (5 bases). Germline CDR1 is LNHDA and CDR2 is SQIVND (reference sequence). Trimming removed 5 bases from V and 1 base from J, with 18 bases in between. The CDR3 has 17 amino acids.

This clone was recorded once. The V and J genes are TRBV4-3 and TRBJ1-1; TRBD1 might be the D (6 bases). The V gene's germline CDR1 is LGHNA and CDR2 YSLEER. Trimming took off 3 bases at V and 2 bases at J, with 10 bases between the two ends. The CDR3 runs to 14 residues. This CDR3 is CASSQGHQNTEAFF. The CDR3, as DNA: TGCGCCAGCAGCCAGGGACACCAAAACACTGAAGCTTTCTTT.

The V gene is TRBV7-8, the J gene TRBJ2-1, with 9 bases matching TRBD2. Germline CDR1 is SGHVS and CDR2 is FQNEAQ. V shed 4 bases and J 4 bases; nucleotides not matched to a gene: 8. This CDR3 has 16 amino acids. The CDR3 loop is CASSWGLAGLYNEQFF. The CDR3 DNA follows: TGTGCCAGCAGCTGGGGGCTAGCGGGATTATACAATGAGCAGTTCTTC.

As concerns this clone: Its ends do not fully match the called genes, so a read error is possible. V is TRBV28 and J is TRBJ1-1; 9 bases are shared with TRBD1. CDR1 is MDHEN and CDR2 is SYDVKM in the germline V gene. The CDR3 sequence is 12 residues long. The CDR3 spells CASSWRDREGGF. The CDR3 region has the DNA TGTGCCAGCAGTTGGCGGGACAGGGAGGGGGGCTTT.

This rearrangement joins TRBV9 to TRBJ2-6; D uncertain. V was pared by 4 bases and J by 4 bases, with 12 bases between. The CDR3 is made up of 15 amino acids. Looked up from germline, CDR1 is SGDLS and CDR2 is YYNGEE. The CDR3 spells CASSPRFSGANVLTF. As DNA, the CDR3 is TGTGCCAGCAGCCCGCGCTTCTCCGGGGCCAACGTCCTGACTTTC.

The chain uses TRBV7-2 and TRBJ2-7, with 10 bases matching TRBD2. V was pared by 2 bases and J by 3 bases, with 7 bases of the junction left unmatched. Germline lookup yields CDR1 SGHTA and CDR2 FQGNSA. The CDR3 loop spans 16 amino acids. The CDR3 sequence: CASSLKVASGSYEQYF. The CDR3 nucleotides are TGTGCCAGCAGCTTAAAGGTGGCTAGCGGGAGCTACGAGCAGTACTTC.

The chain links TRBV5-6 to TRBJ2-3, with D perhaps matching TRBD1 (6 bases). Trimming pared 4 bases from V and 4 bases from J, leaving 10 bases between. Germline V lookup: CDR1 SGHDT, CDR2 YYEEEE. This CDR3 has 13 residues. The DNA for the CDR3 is TGTGCCAGCAGCCCACAGGGCGCAGATACGCAGTATTTT. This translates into CASSPQGADTQYF.

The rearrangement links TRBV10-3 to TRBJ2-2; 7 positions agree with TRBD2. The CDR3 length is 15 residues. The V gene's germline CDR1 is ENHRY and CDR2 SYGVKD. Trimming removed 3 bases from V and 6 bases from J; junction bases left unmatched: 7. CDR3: CAISELGGGAGELFF. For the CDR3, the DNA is TGTGCCATCAGTGAACTCGGGGGAGGGGCCGGGGAGCTGTTTTTT.